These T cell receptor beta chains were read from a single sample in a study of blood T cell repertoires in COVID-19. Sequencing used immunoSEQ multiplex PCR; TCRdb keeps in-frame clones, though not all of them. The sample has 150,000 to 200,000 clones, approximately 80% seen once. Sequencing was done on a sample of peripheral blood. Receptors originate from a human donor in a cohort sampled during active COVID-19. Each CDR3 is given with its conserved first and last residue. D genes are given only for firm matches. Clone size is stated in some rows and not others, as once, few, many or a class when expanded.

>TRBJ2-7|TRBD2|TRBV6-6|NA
CASSNRGGDSYEQYF
TGTGCCAGCAGTAACCGGGGAGGGGACTCCTACGAGCAGTACTTC
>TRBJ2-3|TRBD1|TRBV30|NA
CAWSAGQGDTQYF
TGTGCCTGGAGTGCGGGACAGGGAGATACGCAGTATTTT
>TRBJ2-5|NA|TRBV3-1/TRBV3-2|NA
CASSQDWYRQQETQYF
TGTGCCAGCAGCCAAGATTGGTATAGACAACAAGAGACCCAGTACTTC
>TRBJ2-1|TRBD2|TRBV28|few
CASSLYSLAGGGYNEQFF
TGTGCCAGCAGTTTATATTCGCTAGCGGGAGGAGGCTACAATGAGCAGTTCTTC
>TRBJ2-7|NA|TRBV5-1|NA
CASSLGGGQDEQYF
TGCGCCAGCAGCTTGGGTGGGGGCCAGGACGAGCAGTACTTC
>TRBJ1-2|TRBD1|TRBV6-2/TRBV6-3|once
CASSPGQGLRPGYGYTF
TGTGCCAGCAGTCCGGGACAGGGCCTCAGACCGGGCTATGGCTACACCTTC
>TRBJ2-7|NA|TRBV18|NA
CASSPGAVSYEQYF
TGTGCCAGCTCACCAGGGGCGGTCTCCTACGAGCAGTACTTC
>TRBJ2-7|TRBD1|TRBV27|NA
CASSETGDNEQYF
TGTGCCAGCAGTGAGACAGGGGACAACGAGCAGTACTTC
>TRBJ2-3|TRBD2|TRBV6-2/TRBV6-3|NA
CASSWGRTSGTDTQYF
TGTGCCAGCAGTTGGGGGAGGACTAGCGGAACAGATACGCAGTATTTT
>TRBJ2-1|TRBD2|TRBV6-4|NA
CASSDLGLAGANEQFF
TGTGCCAGCAGTGACTTAGGACTAGCGGGAGCAAATGAGCAGTTCTTC